What follows are 24 T cell receptor beta chains derived from one specimen sequenced in a study of shared clonotypes between healthy human individuals (TCRdb year 2020). Library construction relied on the immunoSEQ multiplex PCR assay. TCRdb's version of the immuneACCESS table is confined to in-frame rearrangements and falls short of the full clone set. An unresolved V gene accounts for under half of the shortfall where checked; the remainder is of unknown origin. The sample table holds approximately 440,000 clones, of which approximately 71% were seen once. The ten largest clones take up about 11% of the sample. The specimen was PBMCs. All receptors come from a woman between 35 and 50 years old in good health. Some clones in this sample may be carry-over from other donors' samples.

The chain combines TRBV15 with TRBJ2-6, with D unclear. V gave up 5 bases and J gave up 0 bases, with 17 bases separating them. Germline CDR1 is LNHNV and CDR2 is YYDKDF (reference sequence). The CDR3 contains 18 residues. CDR3 nucleotides: TGTGCCACCAGCTCCCATTATCGGATCATCTCTGGGGCCAACGTCCTGACTTTC. Translating it yields CATSSHYRIISGANVLTF.

V is TRBV7-2 and J is TRBJ2-5; TRBD2 matches at 9 bases. The V gene's germline CDR1 is SGHTA and CDR2 FQGNSA. V shed 4 bases and J 5 bases; nucleotides not matched to a gene: 8. The CDR3 covers 15 residues. The CDR3 reads CASSSRSGSRETQYF. CDR3 in DNA: TGTGCCAGCAGCTCCCGTAGCGGGAGCCGTGAGACCCAGTACTTC. The full variable domain, rest sourced from reference TRBV7-2 and TRBJ2-5, is GAGVSQSPSNKVTEKGKDVELRCDPISGHTALYWYRQSLGQGLEFLIYFQGNSAPDKSGLPSDRFSAERTGGSVSTLTIQRTQQEDSAVYLCASSSRSGSRETQYFGPGTRLLVL.

In the case of this clone: Only one base separates this from a far larger clonotype, so it likely reflects a read error. This rearrangement joins TRBV5-1 to TRBJ2-7; weak D call: TRBD1 (6 bases). The germline gives CDR1 SGHRS, CDR2 YFSETQ. The CDR3 is 15 amino acids. CDR3 bases: TGCGCCAGCGGCTTGGGCCCAGGGGACATCTACGAGCAGTACTTC. The encoded protein is CASGLGPGDIYEQYF.

Many counts were recorded for this clone. The sample holds other DNA sequences that translate to the same CDR3. The chain joins TRBV6-4 to TRBJ2-3, with 9 bases that match TRBD1. The V gene end was trimmed by 1 base and the J gene end by 4 bases; junction bases not matched to a gene: 3. Germline V gene sequence: CDR1 MRHNA, CDR2 SNTAGT. This CDR3 has 15 residues. The CDR3 bases are TGTGCCAGCAGTGACTTTACAGGGGGCGCAGATACGCAGTATTTT. It translates to CASSDFTGGADTQYF.

This clone was recorded only once. The chain combines TRBV7-9 with TRBJ2-6; a weak D match, TRBD1 (5 bases). CDR3 size: 16 residues. V lost 8 bases to trimming and J lost 0 bases, with 14 bases between them. Germline CDR1 reads SEHNR; CDR2 reads FQNEAQ (reference sequence). The CDR3: CASGWGANSGANVLTF. Written as DNA, the CDR3 is TGTGCCAGCGGCTGGGGCGCGAACTCTGGGGCCAACGTCCTGACTTTC.

This chain connects TRBV5-1 to TRBJ2-1, with D unresolved. The V end lost 0 bases, the J end lost 2 bases, and 6 bases lay between the germline ends. Germline assignment: CDR1 SGHRS and CDR2 YFSETQ. This CDR3 spans 14 amino acids. The CDR3 DNA reads as TGCGCCAGCAGCTTGGGGGAAACCTACAATGAGCAGTTCTTC. Translation gives CASSLGETYNEQFF. Full variable domain (remainder filled in from reference TRBV5-1 and TRBJ2-1): KAGVTQTPRYLIKTRGQQVTLSCSPISGHRSVSWYQQTPGQGLQFLFEYFSETQRNKGNFPGRFSGRQFSNSRSEMNVSTLELGDSALYLCASSLGETYNEQFFGPGTRLTVL.

The J gene is TRBJ2-7, the V gene TRBV4-1, with 10 bases matching TRBD2. Germline lookup yields CDR1 MGHRA and CDR2 YSYEKL. V was clipped by 0 bases and J by 3 bases; unmatched bases: 8. This CDR3 has 17 residues. Here the CDR3 reads CASSQDQASGSIYEQYF. CDR3 nucleotides: TGCGCCAGCAGCCAAGATCAGGCTAGCGGGAGCATCTACGAGCAGTACTTC.

V and J are TRBV10-3 and TRBJ1-2; D is possibly TRBD1 (5 bases). The ends were cut back, 8 bases at V and 0 bases at J, with 16 bases in the middle. CDR3 size: 15 residues. Per germline, CDR1 ENHRY and CDR2 SYGVKD. DNA of the CDR3: TGTGCCATCGGGTCTAGGGACGGAGCTAACTATGGCTACACCTTC. This translates into CAIGSRDGANYGYTF.

This clone was seen more than once but under ten times. This sequence joins TRBV5-1 and TRBJ2-5, with TRBD1 identical over 7 bases. J gave up 4 bases and V 4 bases, and 7 bases lay outside the gene matches. In germline, CDR1 is SGHRS, CDR2 YFSETQ. This CDR3 region has 14 residues. CDR3 in amino acids: CASSLNAGGETQYF. The DNA of the CDR3 is TGCGCCAGCAGCCTGAATGCAGGGGGAGAGACCCAGTACTTC.

The CDR3 DNA follows: TGTGCCAGCAGCTTGTCTAGCGGGACGACGGGGGGGGATACGCAGTATTTT. Amino acid sequence: CASSLSSGTTGGDTQYF. The V and J genes are TRBV11-2 and TRBJ2-3; 9 bases match TRBD2. CDR3 length equals 17 residues. The germline CDR1 and CDR2 sequences are SGHAT and FQNNGV. V trimming: 3 bases; J trimming: 6 bases; junction bases outside the gene matches: 13.

The chain joins TRBV4-3 to TRBJ2-7; D not certain. Between the trimmed V and J ends, which lost 5 bases and 0 bases, there was a span of 14 bases. Germline V lookup: CDR1 LGHNA, CDR2 YSLEER. The CDR3 covers 15 residues. CDR3 nucleotides: TGCGCCAGCAGCTTACGACCAAAAGCCTCCTACGAGCAGTACTTC. It translates to CASSLRPKASYEQYF.

A word on this clone: Germline and junction disagree at one end, which may indicate a read error. This rearrangement joins TRBV5-3 to TRBJ1-2, with TRBD1 identical over 7 bases. TRBV5-3 is given ORF status, its function remaining uncertain. The CDR3 has 13 amino acids. CDR3 bases: TGTGCCAGCAGCTCGGGACAGTCAGATGGCTACACCTTC. Protein product: CASSSGQSDGYTF.

This chain joins TRBV5-4 and TRBJ2-5, with D maybe TRBD1 (6 bases). Germline V gene lookup returns CDR1 SGHNT and CDR2 YYREEE (reference sequence). The CDR3 is 14 amino acids. V was cut by 4 bases and J by 4 bases, with 14 bases left in between. The CDR3, as DNA: TGTGCCAGCAGCCTACCTTCAGGGGCAGAGACCCAGTACTTC. Translated: CASSLPSGAETQYF.

This clone occurred a few times. The J gene is TRBJ2-5, the V gene TRBV30; 11 bases align to TRBD2. Trimming took 3 bases from V and 4 from J; bases not matched to a gene: 1. Germline V lookup: CDR1 GTSNPN, CDR2 SVGIG (reference sequence). The CDR3 is made up of 13 amino acids. The CDR3 sequence: CAWRLAGVETQYF. The CDR3 bases are TGTGCCTGGAGACTAGCGGGAGTAGAGACCCAGTACTTC.

On this clone: A far more abundant clone sits one base away, making this likely a read error. The chain joins TRBV28 to TRBJ2-2; TRBD1 agrees at 11 bases. Germline V lookup: CDR1 MDHEN, CDR2 SYDVKM. The CDR3 is 16 residues long. The CDR3 sequence is CARSPDRGLPTGELFF. The CDR3 coding sequence is TGTGCCCGCAGCCCGGACAGGGGGCTTCCCACCGGGGAGCTGTTTTTT. Full variable domain (missing parts from reference TRBV28 and TRBJ2-2): DVKVTQSSRYLVKRTGEKVFLECVQDMDHENMFWYRQDPGLGLRLIYFSYDVKMKEKGDIPEGYSVSREKKERFSLILESASTNQTSMYLCARSPDRGLPTGELFFGEGSRLTVL.

V is TRBV9 and J is TRBJ2-2, with a possible D match to TRBD1 (6 bases). V was shortened by 0 bases and J by 3 bases, with 18 bases between the two germline ends. CDR3 length: 18 residues. Germline loops: CDR1 SGDLS, CDR2 YYNGEE. CDR3: CASSVGLQGRADTGELFF. In DNA, the CDR3 is TGTGCCAGCAGCGTAGGTTTACAGGGCAGAGCAGACACCGGGGAGCTGTTTTTT.

V is TRBV9 and J is TRBJ2-3, with TRBD2 as a possible D gene (6 bases). Trimming removed 0 bases at V and 3 bases at J, with 14 bases between. This CDR3 comprises 16 residues. Germline CDR1 is SGDLS and CDR2 is YYNGEE. CDR3 nucleotides: TGTGCCAGCAGCGTAGCTACTCGCGGGAATACAGATACGCAGTATTTT. Translated: CASSVATRGNTDTQYF.

The genes are TRBV6-1 and TRBJ1-5, with unresolved D. The V end was cut by 5 bases, the J end by 4 bases, with 9 bases between. The CDR3 length is 13 residues. Germline CDR1 reads MNHNS; CDR2 reads SASEGT. Written as DNA, the CDR3 is TGTGCCAGCAGTAAAGGAGGGAATCAGCCCCAGCATTTT. This sequence encodes CASSKGGNQPQHF.

This chain links TRBV5-1 with TRBJ2-7, with 8 bases identical to TRBD1. This CDR3 region has 19 residues. Germline values: CDR1 SGHRS, CDR2 YFSETQ. With 4 bases clipped from V and 6 bases from J, the junction kept 24 bases outside the gene matches. CDR3 loop: CASSPGTGNSGARRGEQYF. CDR3 coding DNA: TGCGCCAGCAGCCCCGGGACAGGTAATAGCGGTGCCCGTCGGGGCGAGCAGTACTTC.

This clone was recorded once. J is TRBJ2-3 and V is TRBV5-1; D is unresolved. V dropped 2 bases and J dropped 2 bases, with 12 bases sitting between them. Germline lookup yields CDR1 SGHRS and CDR2 YFSETQ. The CDR3 is 15 residues long. The CDR3 loop reads CASSFDAANTDTQYF. In DNA, the CDR3 is TGCGCCAGCAGCTTCGACGCGGCGAACACAGATACGCAGTATTTT.

The chain has TRBV4-2 and TRBJ2-1; D may be TRBD2 (6 bases). The CDR3 has 16 residues. In germline, CDR1 is LGHNA, CDR2 YNFKEQ. V was shortened by 1 base and J by 5 bases, with 15 bases between the two germline ends. The CDR3 here is CASSQVNIGGDNEQFF. DNA of the CDR3: TGTGCCAGCAGCCAAGTAAATATCGGAGGGGACAATGAGCAGTTCTTC.

This clone was seen repeatedly, ten times or more. Other DNA sequences from this sample encode an identical CDR3 as well. The CDR3 region has the DNA TGTGCCTGGAGTCCGGGACGTAACACTGAAGCTTTCTTT. This sequence encodes CAWSPGRNTEAFF. This chain uses TRBV30 with TRBJ1-1; tentative D call: TRBD1 (5 bases). V gave up 2 bases and J gave up 2 bases, with 9 bases separating them. CDR1 and CDR2 from the germline V gene are GTSNPN and SVGIG (reference sequence). The CDR3 loop spans 13 amino acids.

This clone was found many times. J is TRBJ1-2 and V is TRBV7-2; D is undetermined. The CDR3 spans 14 residues. In germline, CDR1 is SGHTA, CDR2 FQGNSA. Trimming took off 2 bases at V and 0 bases at J, with 7 bases between the two ends. The CDR3 reads CASSLHRSNYGYTF. CDR3 nucleotide sequence: TGTGCCAGCAGCTTACACAGATCTAACTATGGCTACACCTTC.

The rearrangement links TRBV18 to TRBJ2-1, with D maybe TRBD2 (6 bases). Germline V lookup: CDR1 KGHSH, CDR2 LQKENI. The length of the CDR3 is 15 residues. V lost 2 bases, J lost 3 bases, and 11 bases lay in between. The CDR3 region has the DNA TGTGCCAGCTCACCAGGGGCGGGAAACTACAATGAGCAGTTCTTC. Protein: CASSPGAGNYNEQFF.